A single sample gave rise to the 8 T cell receptor beta chains below, sequenced in a study of blood T cell repertoires in COVID-19. Sequencing used immunoSEQ multiplex PCR; TCRdb keeps in-frame clones, though not all of them. The table shows hundreds of thousands of clones, with around 87% occurring only once. The source material was peripheral blood. These receptors all stem from a young man with active or convalescent COVID-19.

This chain connects TRBV29-1 to TRBJ1-1; no reliable D call. Germline V gives CDR1 SQVTM, CDR2 ANQGSEA. This CDR3 has 11 amino acids. V lost 5 bases and J lost 11, with 15 bases in between. The CDR3 region has the DNA TGCAGCGTTAAGCCCCCGCCGGAGGCTTTCTTT. Translation: CSVKPPPEAFF. The full variable domain, with the rest looked up from reference TRBV29-1 and TRBJ1-1, is SAVISQKPSRDICQRGTSLTIQCQVDSQVTMMFWYRQQPGQSLTLIATANQGSEATYESGFVIDKFPISRPNLTFSTLTVSNMSPEDSSIYLCSVKPPPEAFFGQGTRLTVV.

This chain joins TRBV2 and TRBJ2-3; a weak D match, TRBD2 (6 bases). In germline, CDR1 is SNHLY, CDR2 FYNNEI. CDR3 length equals 15 residues. Trimming shortened V by 7 bases and J by 3 bases, and 17 bases separated the two germline ends. CDR3 in DNA: TGTGCCAGCATCCGCTCACGGGAGATAACAGATACGCAGTATTTT. It translates to CASIRSREITDTQYF.

The chain carries TRBV5-5 and TRBJ2-7; D remains ambiguous. Germline lookup yields CDR1 SGHKS and CDR2 YYEKEE (reference sequence). The CDR3 spans 16 residues. V was shortened by 0 bases and J by 4 bases, with 17 bases between the two germline ends. The CDR3 bases are TGTGCCAGCAGCTTGGCCCTCGTAGCCTCCGGTTACGAGCAGTACTTC. Translating it yields CASSLALVASGYEQYF.

V and J are TRBV6-6 and TRBJ1-1; D ambiguous. Germline loops: CDR1 MNHNY, CDR2 SVGAGI (reference sequence). There are 11 residues in the CDR3. V lost 6 bases, J lost 11 bases, and 13 bases lay in between. CDR3 residues: CASSPQITAFF. CDR3 coding DNA: TGTGCCAGCAGCCCCCAGATAACGGCTTTCTTT.

The J gene is TRBJ1-2, the V gene TRBV2, with TRBD1 as a possible D gene (5 bases). CDR1 SNHLY and CDR2 FYNNEI come from the germline V gene. The V and J ends lost 2 bases and 7 bases respectively, with 11 bases between them. The CDR3 extends over 13 amino acids. The CDR3 protein is CASSERQMGGYTF. In nucleotides, the CDR3 is TGTGCCAGCAGTGAACGACAGATGGGTGGCTACACCTTC. Together with reference TRBV2 and TRBJ1-2, the CDR3 gives the full variable domain: EPEVTQTPSHQVTQMGQEVILRCVPISNHLYFYWYRQILGQKVEFLVSFYNNEISEKSEIFDDQFSVERPDGSNFTLKIRSTKLEDSAMYFCASSERQMGGYTFGSGTRLTVV.

V usage is TRBV6-5 and J usage is TRBJ1-5; 7 bases agree with TRBD1. The CDR3 has 14 residues. Unmatched junction bases numbered 4, after V lost 6 bases and J lost 2 bases. Germline assignment: CDR1 MNHEY and CDR2 SVGAGI. CDR3 in amino acids: CASSDREGNQPQHF. CDR3 bases: TGTGCCAGCAGCGACAGGGAGGGCAATCAGCCCCAGCATTTT.

The chain links TRBV18 to TRBJ1-4; perhaps TRBD1 as D (6 bases). CDR1 is KGHSH, CDR2 LQKENI, per germline. The CDR3 contains 14 residues. V lost 2 bases and J lost 7, with 11 bases in between. The CDR3 protein is CASSPTGSGEKLFF. The CDR3, as DNA: TGTGCCAGCTCACCAACAGGGTCGGGTGAAAAACTGTTTTTT. The variable domain in full, completed from reference TRBV18 and TRBJ1-4, reads NAGVMQNPRHLVRRRGQEARLRCSPMKGHSHVYWYRQLPEEGLKFMVYLQKENIIDESGMPKERFSAEFPKEGPSILRIQQVVRGDSAAYFCASSPTGSGEKLFFGSGTQLSVL.

CDR3 nucleotides: TGTGCCAGCTCCCGACTCGAACAGGGGAGTGACACTGAAGCTTTCTTT. It specifies CASSRLEQGSDTEAFF. V usage is TRBV18 and J usage is TRBJ1-1; the match to TRBD1 covers 7 bases. The V gene's germline CDR1 is KGHSH and CDR2 LQKENI. Trimming at V came to 6 bases and at J to 3 bases, leaving 13 bases not matched to a gene. The CDR3 has 16 amino acids.